These 7 T cell receptor beta chains were sequenced from one sample in a study of blood T cell repertoires in COVID-19. The data were produced by immunoSEQ multiplex PCR, yet TCRdb's version contains in-frame clones alone and is incomplete. The sample records 250,000 to 400,000 clones, under 90% being singletons. Sequencing used PBMCs or T cells enriched from blood (not recorded which). The source of these receptors is a man aged 60 to 75 who had recovered from COVID-19.

V and J are TRBV28 and TRBJ2-7; D gene ambiguous. Germline V gives CDR1 MDHEN, CDR2 SYDVKM. Trimming took off 8 bases at V and 5 bases at J, with 16 bases between the two ends. The CDR3 contains 13 residues. CDR3 amino acids: CASETRGIDEQYF. CDR3 sequence (DNA): TGTGCCAGCGAAACCAGAGGCATCGACGAGCAGTACTTC.

The genes are TRBV19 and TRBJ2-1; TRBD2 aligns across 8 bases. The V segment lost 1 base and the J segment 2 bases; nucleotides outside the gene matches: 4. The CDR3 consists of 16 residues. CDR1 LNHDA and CDR2 SQIVND come from the germline V gene (reference sequence). For the CDR3, the DNA is TGTGCCAGTAGTATAGGAAGAGCGGGGGCCTACAATGAGCAGTTCTTC. Protein: CASSIGRAGAYNEQFF.

V and J are TRBV7-9 and TRBJ1-6; 9 bases fit TRBD1. Germline trimming cut 5 bases from V and 7 bases from J; bases unmatched to any gene: 6. The V gene's germline CDR1 is SEHNR and CDR2 FQNEAQ (reference sequence). The CDR3 spans 15 residues. CDR3 sequence reads: CASSLVQGANSPLHF. The CDR3, as DNA: TGTGCCAGCAGCCTGGTACAGGGGGCAAATTCACCCCTCCACTTT. Full variable domain (remainder filled in from reference TRBV7-9 and TRBJ1-6): DTGVSQNPRHKITKRGQNVTFRCDPISEHNRLYWYRQTLGQGPEFLTYFQNEAQLEKSRLLSDRFSAERPKGSFSTLEIQRTEQGDSAMYLCASSLVQGANSPLHFGNGTRLTVT.

The table lists this clone with a count of one. The chain recombines TRBV28 with TRBJ1-2; TRBD1 matches at 8 bases. Trimming removed 2 bases from V and 6 bases from J; junction bases left unmatched: 5. This CDR3 region has 14 residues. Germline CDR1 reads MDHEN; CDR2 reads SYDVKM. CDR3 residues: CASSLARGQDGYTF. For the CDR3, the DNA is TGTGCCAGCAGTTTAGCCAGGGGGCAGGATGGCTACACCTTC.

A remark on this clone: At one boundary the junction diverges from the germline segment, which might be a read error. This chain links TRBV6-1 with TRBJ2-1, with unresolved D. Per the germline V gene, CDR1 is MNHNS and CDR2 is SASEGT. The CDR3 has 15 residues. The chain's CDR3 is CASSQAMSSYNEQFF. CDR3 nucleotides: TGTGCCAGCAGTCAAGCTATGAGCTCCTACAATGAGCAGTTCTTC.

The chain is built from TRBV30 and TRBJ2-5; D might be TRBD1 (7 bases). CDR3 size: 13 residues. The ends were cut back, 0 bases at V and 7 bases at J, with 12 bases in the middle. Germline CDR1 GTSNPN, CDR2 SVGIG (reference sequence). CDR3 in amino acids: CAWSVVQGGTQYF. CDR3 nucleotide sequence: TGTGCCTGGAGTGTAGTCCAGGGGGGGACCCAGTACTTC.

V gene TRBV5-6 combines with J gene TRBJ2-1, with D tentatively TRBD2 (6 bases). V lost 0 bases and J 0 bases, leaving 10 bases between the germline ends. CDR1 is SGHDT and CDR2 is YYEEEE in the germline V gene. This CDR3 spans 16 amino acids. Written as DNA, the CDR3 is TGTGCCAGCAGCTTGGACCGCGGGATCTCCTACAATGAGCAGTTCTTC. Its protein product is CASSLDRGISYNEQFF. The full variable domain, in which reference TRBV5-6 and TRBJ2-1 provide the parts outside the CDR3, is DAGVTQSPTHLIKTRGQQVTLRCSPKSGHDTVSWYQQALGQGPQFIFQYYEEEERQRGNFPDRFSGHQFPNYSSELNVNALLLGDSALYLCASSLDRGISYNEQFFGPGTRLTVL.